The clone carrying this T cell receptor (beta chain) showed up just a few times. Its antigen is unidentified. Each CDR3 protein is one row after TCRdb ran MiXCR on the reads. The sample carries around 310,000 distinct CDR3 sequences, approximately 32% recorded once. This entry is derived from a study of T cell repertoires in cytomegalovirus infection. Germline V gene lookup returns CDR1 DFQATT and CDR2 SNEGSKA (reference sequence). This CDR3 has 15 amino acids. Losses at the gene ends were 6 bases for V and 0 bases for J; bases not matched to a gene: 4. The TCR originated in a human donor in good health (CMV status not recorded). Some clones in this sample may be carry-over from other donors' samples. This rearrangement joins TRBV20-1 to TRBJ1-4; TRBD1 agrees at 10 bases. The sample in question was cultured PBMCs, obtained from culture after CMV antigen stimulation. The DNA for the CDR3 is TGCAGTGCCCCGGGACAGGGGTCAACTAATGAAAAACTGTTTTTT. Translated: CSAPGQGSTNEKLFF.